A selection of T cell receptor beta chains follows, all from one sample in a study of T cell repertoires in cytomegalovirus infection. Their recognized antigens are unknown. TCRdb reanalysed the reads using MiXCR and keeps one entry per CDR3 protein. The sample consists of about 830,000 distinct CDR3 sequences, about 33% of them appearing once. Material: cultured CD8+ T cells from PBMCs, obtained from culture after CMV antigen stimulation. The receptors shown here come from a human donor in good health (CMV status not recorded). Some clones in this sample may be carry-over from other donors' samples. Both conserved end residues are part of each CDR3. The order of the fields is V gene, clone size, J gene, D gene, CDR3 DNA, CDR3 protein. The D gene is left open where the match is weak. Size is omitted from some rows. Given values are once, few, many or a class for expanded clones.

v_call: TRBV4-1
clone_size: few
j_call: TRBJ1-1
d_call: NA
cdr3_nt: TGCGCCAGCAGCCAAGAGACAAACACTGAAGCTTTCTTT
cdr3_aa: CASSQETNTEAFF

v_call: TRBV7-6
clone_size: few
j_call: TRBJ1-2
d_call: NA
cdr3_nt: TGTGCCAGCAGCTGGACCCCGAAATTCGAGACGGACTATGGCTACACCTTC
cdr3_aa: CASSWTPKFETDYGYTF

v_call: TRBV7-8
clone_size: few
j_call: TRBJ1-5
d_call: TRBD1
cdr3_nt: TGTGCCAGCAGCGCCCCGAGACAGGGTGGACAGCCCCAGCATTTT
cdr3_aa: CASSAPRQGGQPQHF

v_call: TRBV5-6
clone_size: NA
j_call: TRBJ1-3
d_call: NA
cdr3_nt: TGTGCCAGCGCACCCCAAGCATACCAGGGGCCGATTGGAAACACCATATATTTT
cdr3_aa: CASAPQAYQGPIGNTIYF

v_call: TRBV27
clone_size: few
j_call: TRBJ1-4
d_call: NA
cdr3_nt: TGTGCCAGCACCTCGGGGGCTAATGAAAAACTGTTTTTT
cdr3_aa: CASTSGANEKLFF

v_call: TRBV7-6
clone_size: NA
j_call: TRBJ1-2
d_call: TRBD1
cdr3_nt: TGTGCCAGCAGCTTAGGCCGGGGGACAGGCTCAGGCTACACCTTC
cdr3_aa: CASSLGRGTGSGYTF

v_call: TRBV12-3/TRBV12-4
clone_size: few
j_call: TRBJ2-3
d_call: TRBD2
cdr3_nt: TGTGCCAGCAGTTTTTTTTGGCTAGCGGGGCCTACTAGCACAGATACGCAGTATTTT
cdr3_aa: CASSFFWLAGPTSTDTQYF

v_call: TRBV10-2
clone_size: many
j_call: TRBJ1-2
d_call: NA
cdr3_nt: TGCGCCAGCAGTGAGTGGGTGTCTGGCTATGGCTACACCTTC
cdr3_aa: CASSEWVSGYGYTF

v_call: TRBV13
clone_size: NA
j_call: TRBJ2-3
d_call: TRBD2
cdr3_nt: TGTGCCAGCAGCTTAGGCGGGTCAGTGGGACTACCTACAGATACGCAGTATTTT
cdr3_aa: CASSLGGSVGLPTDTQYF

v_call: TRBV2
clone_size: NA
j_call: TRBJ2-1
d_call: NA
cdr3_nt: TGTGCCAGTTCCACGGGGCAGTTCTTC
cdr3_aa: CASSTGQFF

v_call: TRBV28
clone_size: NA
j_call: TRBJ2-3
d_call: NA
cdr3_nt: TGTGCCAGCAGTTTAGTCCTAGCAGATACGCAGTATTTT
cdr3_aa: CASSLVLADTQYF

v_call: TRBV12-3/TRBV12-4
clone_size: few
j_call: TRBJ1-2
d_call: TRBD1
cdr3_nt: TGTGCCAGCAGTTGGGCAGGAGGGGGCGATGGCTACACCTTC
cdr3_aa: CASSWAGGGDGYTF

v_call: TRBV12-3/TRBV12-4
clone_size: many
j_call: TRBJ2-7
d_call: NA
cdr3_nt: TGTGCCAGCAGCCAGGGTTCCTACGAGCAGTACTTC
cdr3_aa: CASSQGSYEQYF

v_call: TRBV11-2
clone_size: few
j_call: TRBJ2-2
d_call: NA
cdr3_nt: TGTGCCAGCAGCTTAAGAATAGGGGAAGGGGAGCTGTTTTTT
cdr3_aa: CASSLRIGEGELFF

v_call: TRBV19
clone_size: few
j_call: TRBJ2-1
d_call: NA
cdr3_nt: TGTGCCAGTAGTCCCCCGAGGCACAGGAGCTCCTACAATGAGCAGTTCTTC
cdr3_aa: CASSPPRHRSSYNEQFF

v_call: TRBV10-3
clone_size: few
j_call: TRBJ2-1
d_call: TRBD2
cdr3_nt: TGTGCCATCACTATGAAGCGGGGGGAAGGCAATGAGCAGTTCTTC
cdr3_aa: CAITMKRGEGNEQFF

v_call: TRBV7-4
clone_size: few
j_call: TRBJ1-5
d_call: NA
cdr3_nt: TGTGCCAGCAGCGAAGGGGCGGGACACCATAGCAATCAGCCCCAGCATTTT
cdr3_aa: CASSEGAGHHSNQPQHF

v_call: TRBV29-1
clone_size: NA
j_call: TRBJ2-1
d_call: NA
cdr3_nt: TGCAGCGTCAGTCTAGGAAATGAGCAGTTCTTC
cdr3_aa: CSVSLGNEQFF

v_call: TRBV28
clone_size: NA
j_call: TRBJ1-4
d_call: NA
cdr3_nt: TGTGCCAGCACGGCAGGGGCTGGTGAAAAACTGTTTTTT
cdr3_aa: CASTAGAGEKLFF

v_call: TRBV27
clone_size: once
j_call: TRBJ2-1
d_call: TRBD2
cdr3_nt: TGTGCCAGCAGGTTATCGGGGGGTGGCCCCTACAATGAGCAGTTCTTC
cdr3_aa: CASRLSGGGPYNEQFF